The text below deals with one TCR beta chain. This specimen belongs to a study of shared clonotypes between healthy human individuals. Only CD45RO-negative cells positively selected for CCR7 counted as naive CD8 cells, so terminally differentiated effector memory CD45RA+ cells were excluded. The protocol was immunoSEQ multiplex PCR, while the TCRdb copy is restricted to in-frame clones and leaves out a portion. The sample has about 2 million clones; approximately 94% are singletons. Material for sequencing was naive CD8+ T cells sorted from blood. This clonotype originated in a man aged 18-30 years in good health.

The CDR3, as DNA: TGCGCCAGCAGCCATTTTCAAGATGCGGGCGAGCAGTACTTC. Translating it yields CASSHFQDAGEQYF. V usage is TRBV4-1 and J usage is TRBJ2-7; D possibly corresponds to TRBD2 (5 bases). Trimming removed 3 bases at V and 6 bases at J, with 15 bases between. Germline loops: CDR1 MGHRA, CDR2 YSYEKL. The CDR3 is 14 amino acids.